These 13 T cell receptor beta chains were sequenced from one sample in a study of cytomegalovirus exposure and HLA in healthy donors. PCR employed 60 Vbeta and 13 Jbeta primers. Data came from immunoSEQ multiplex PCR; TCRdb stores just in-frame clones and leaves some out. The table gives under 120,000 clones; the top ten clones make up 0.59% of it. Specimen: PBMCs. These receptors were collected from a man between 45 and 60 years old in good health and CMV-seronegative.

The chain joins TRBV11-2 to TRBJ2-1; TRBD1 is a possible D gene (5 bases). The length of the CDR3 is 13 residues. Per germline, CDR1 SGHAT and CDR2 FQNNGV. Trimming took 4 bases from V and 6 from J, leaving 10 bases between them. CDR3 sequence: CASSYVGVNEQFF. The CDR3, as DNA: TGTGCCAGCAGCTACGTAGGGGTCAATGAGCAGTTCTTC.

V gene TRBV28 combines with J gene TRBJ2-7; 11 bases fit TRBD2. Germline CDR1 and CDR2: MDHEN and SYDVKM. CDR3 length: 14 residues. Trimming removed 6 bases from V and 2 bases from J; junction bases left unmatched: 3. The DNA for the CDR3 is TGTGCCAGCAGCACTAGCGGGAGCACCTACGAGCAGTACTTC. Translating it yields CASSTSGSTYEQYF.

This rearrangement joins TRBV13 to TRBJ1-5; a possible D gene is TRBD1 (5 bases). V shed 5 bases and J shed 4 bases, with 6 bases lying between them. The CDR3 extends over 12 amino acids. Germline CDR1 is PRHDT and CDR2 is FYEKMQ (reference sequence). The CDR3 is CASSAGNQPQHF. The CDR3, as DNA: TGTGCCAGCAGCGCAGGGAATCAGCCCCAGCATTTT.

The rearrangement uses TRBV2 and TRBJ2-7; D perhaps matches TRBD1 (8 bases). V was pared by 6 bases and J by 2 bases, with 14 bases between. Per germline, CDR1 SNHLY and CDR2 FYNNEI. The CDR3 is made up of 14 amino acids. CDR3 bases: TGTGCCAGCAGGGGGGGGACAGGAGCCTACGAGCAGTACTTC. Translating gives CASRGGTGAYEQYF.

This chain joins TRBV7-8 and TRBJ2-1; 14 positions agree with TRBD2. This CDR3 has 15 amino acids. Germline CDR1 is SGHVS and CDR2 is FQNEAQ. Trimming removed 8 bases from V and 6 bases from J; junction bases left unmatched: 6. CDR3 nucleotides: TGTGCCAGCTCCCCCGGGACTAGCGGGGGCAATGAGCAGTTCTTC. This codes for CASSPGTSGGNEQFF.

The rearrangement joins TRBV6-6 to TRBJ1-1, with TRBD1 identical over 9 bases. J lost 4 bases, V lost 7 bases, and 13 bases had no gene match. This CDR3 contains 16 residues. Germline V lookup: CDR1 MNHNY, CDR2 SVGAGI (reference sequence). The CDR3 is CASTGRQGVRGTEAFF. As DNA, the CDR3 is TGTGCCAGCACCGGACGACAGGGGGTTCGGGGCACTGAAGCTTTCTTT.

The CDR3 reads CASSSFDQPQHF. The CDR3 DNA reads TGTGCCAGCAGTTCTTTTGATCAGCCCCAGCATTTT. The chain has TRBV2 and TRBJ1-5; D is unresolved. The length of the CDR3 is 12 residues. With 5 bases removed from V and 5 bases from J, the gap between germline ends came to 7 bases. CDR1 and CDR2 (germline): SNHLY, FYNNEI.

This rearrangement joins TRBV9 to TRBJ1-1, with no clear D. V was trimmed by 2 bases and J by 2 bases, leaving 7 bases between them. The germline V gene encodes CDR1 SGDLS and CDR2 YYNGEE. This CDR3 spans 13 amino acids. CDR3 in DNA: TGTGCCAGCAGCGTGGCGGCCAACACTGAAGCTTTCTTT. Amino acids: CASSVAANTEAFF.

The chain carries TRBV4-1 and TRBJ1-5; D may be TRBD1 (6 bases). Trimming shortened V by 0 bases and J by 1 base, and 10 bases separated the two germline ends. Germline V gene data show CDR1 as MGHRA and CDR2 as YSYEKL. The CDR3 sequence is 16 residues long. The DNA for the CDR3 is TGCGCCAGCAGCCAAGAGGTCGGACAGAGCAATCAGCCCCAGCATTTT. Translated, it gives CASSQEVGQSNQPQHF.

The rearrangement uses TRBV30 and TRBJ2-3, with 7 nucleotides matching TRBD2. CDR1 is GTSNPN, CDR2 SVGIG, per germline (reference sequence). The CDR3 spans 14 residues. The J segment lost 6 bases and the V segment lost 0 bases, leaving 6 bases of the junction unmatched. DNA of the CDR3: TGTGCCTGGAGTGTGTCGAACGGGAGGGATACGCAGTATTTT. It translates to CAWSVSNGRDTQYF.

V is TRBV19 and J is TRBJ1-1, with D unresolved. The V end was cut by 2 bases, the J end by 5 bases, with 12 bases between. CDR3 length equals 14 residues. Germline-derived CDR1 and CDR2 are LNHDA and SQIVND (reference sequence). CDR3 in DNA: TGTGCCAGTAGTATACTTCCGGGAGTTACTGAAGCTTTCTTT. Translation gives CASSILPGVTEAFF.

V gene TRBV7-9 combines with J gene TRBJ2-3; TRBD1 matches 8 bases. V trimming: 4 bases; J trimming: 13 bases; junction bases outside the gene matches: 10. Germline-derived CDR1 and CDR2 are SEHNR and FQNEAQ (reference sequence). This CDR3 comprises 13 residues. The CDR3 DNA follows: TGTGCCAGCAGCTCCATTGTCGGGACAGGAGAGTATTTT. Residues: CASSSIVGTGEYF.

The rearrangement uses TRBV5-4 and TRBJ1-1; the match to TRBD1 covers 8 bases. This CDR3 is 14 amino acids long. Germline-derived CDR1 and CDR2 are SGHNT and YYREEE (reference sequence). The V gene end was trimmed by 2 bases and the J gene end by 5 bases; junction bases not matched to a gene: 5. The DNA for the CDR3 is TGTGCCAGCAGCTTCCAGGGGGCGGTTACTGAAGCTTTCTTT. It translates to CASSFQGAVTEAFF.